This T cell receptor beta chain was sequenced in a study of cytomegalovirus exposure and HLA in healthy donors. Study information: In a later analysis, it was reported that the 110 or so validation repertoires had been produced on the same platform as the 700 or so repertoires belonging to the first cohort.

The 120-subject validation cohort, separate from the 666-subject first cohort, included the donors. The protocol was immunoSEQ multiplex PCR, while the TCRdb copy is restricted to in-frame clones and leaves out a portion. The sample carries roughly 270,000 clones, around 89% recorded once. In the case of this clone: Its antigen is unknown.

V shed 5 bases, J shed 5 bases, and the junction held 14 bases outside the gene matches. CDR1 and CDR2 (germline): SNHLY, FYNNEI. The CDR3 is 16 amino acids. Regarding the study as a whole: In vitro testing confirmed a few CMV-associated chains as specific for CMV antigens. The classifier reportedly diagnosed cytomegalovirus status with high sensitivity and specificity.

The sequencing sample was made of PBMCs. The rearrangement uses TRBV2 and TRBJ2-5, with 7 bases fitting TRBD1. The sequence was obtained from a woman in her late teens or twenties in good health and CMV-seronegative. The CDR3 region is CASSRDRQNPGETQYF. Written as DNA, the CDR3 is TGTGCCAGCAGTAGGGACAGACAAAACCCTGGGGAGACCCAGTACTTC.